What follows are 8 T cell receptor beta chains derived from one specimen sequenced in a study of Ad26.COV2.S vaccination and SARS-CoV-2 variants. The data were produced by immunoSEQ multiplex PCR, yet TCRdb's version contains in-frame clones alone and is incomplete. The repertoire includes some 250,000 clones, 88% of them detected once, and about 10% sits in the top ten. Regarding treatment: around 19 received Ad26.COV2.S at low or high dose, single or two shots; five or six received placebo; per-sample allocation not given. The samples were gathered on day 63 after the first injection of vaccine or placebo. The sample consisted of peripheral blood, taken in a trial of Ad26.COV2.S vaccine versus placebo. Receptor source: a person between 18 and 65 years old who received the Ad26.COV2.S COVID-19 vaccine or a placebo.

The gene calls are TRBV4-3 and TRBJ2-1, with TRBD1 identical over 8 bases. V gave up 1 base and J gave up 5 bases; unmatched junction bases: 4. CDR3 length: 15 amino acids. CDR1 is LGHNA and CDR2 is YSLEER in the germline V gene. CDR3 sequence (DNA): TGCGCCAGCAGCCAAGGGACAGGGTCGCACAATGAGCAGTTCTTC. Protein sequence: CASSQGTGSHNEQFF.

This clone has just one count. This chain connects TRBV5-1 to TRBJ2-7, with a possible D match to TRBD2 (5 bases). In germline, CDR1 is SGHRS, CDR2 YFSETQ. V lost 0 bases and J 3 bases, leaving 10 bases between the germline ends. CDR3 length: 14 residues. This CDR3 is CASSLVWEHYEQYF. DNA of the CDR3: TGCGCCAGCAGCTTGGTGTGGGAGCACTACGAGCAGTACTTC.

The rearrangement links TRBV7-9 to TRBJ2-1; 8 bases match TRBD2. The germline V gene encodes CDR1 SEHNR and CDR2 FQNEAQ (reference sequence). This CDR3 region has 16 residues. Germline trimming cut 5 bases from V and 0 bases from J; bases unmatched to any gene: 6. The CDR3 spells CASSRLAQSSYNEQFF. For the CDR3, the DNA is TGTGCCAGCAGCCGACTAGCGCAGAGCTCCTACAATGAGCAGTTCTTC. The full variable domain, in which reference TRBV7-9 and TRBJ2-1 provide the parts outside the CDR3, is DTGVSQNPRHKITKRGQNVTFRCDPISEHNRLYWYRQTLGQGPEFLTYFQNEAQLEKSRLLSDRFSAERPKGSFSTLEIQRTEQGDSAMYLCASSRLAQSSYNEQFFGPGTRLTVL.

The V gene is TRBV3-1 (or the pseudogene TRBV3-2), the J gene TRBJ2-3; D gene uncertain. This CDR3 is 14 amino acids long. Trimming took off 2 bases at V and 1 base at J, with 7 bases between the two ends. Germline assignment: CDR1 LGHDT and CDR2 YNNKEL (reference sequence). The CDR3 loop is CASSQTFGTDTQYF. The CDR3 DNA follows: TGTGCCAGCAGCCAAACCTTCGGCACAGATACGCAGTATTTT.

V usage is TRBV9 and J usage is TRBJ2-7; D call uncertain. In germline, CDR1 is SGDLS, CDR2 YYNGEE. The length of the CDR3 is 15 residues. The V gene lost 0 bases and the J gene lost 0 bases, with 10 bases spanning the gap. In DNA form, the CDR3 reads TGTGCCAGCAGCGTAGGGCAGGCCAGCTCCTACGAGCAGTACTTC. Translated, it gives CASSVGQASSYEQYF.

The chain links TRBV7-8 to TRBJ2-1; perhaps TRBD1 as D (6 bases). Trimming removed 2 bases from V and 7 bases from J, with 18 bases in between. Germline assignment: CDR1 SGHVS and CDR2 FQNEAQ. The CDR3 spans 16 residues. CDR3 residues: CASSLLPRQATNEQFF. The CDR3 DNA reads TGTGCCAGCAGCTTATTGCCGAGACAGGCAACGAATGAGCAGTTCTTC.

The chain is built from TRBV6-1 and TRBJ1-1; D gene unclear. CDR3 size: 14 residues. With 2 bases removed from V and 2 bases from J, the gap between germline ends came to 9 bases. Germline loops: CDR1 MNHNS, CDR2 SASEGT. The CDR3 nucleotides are TGTGCCAGCAGTGAAACATGGGCAAACACTGAAGCTTTCTTT. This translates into CASSETWANTEAFF.

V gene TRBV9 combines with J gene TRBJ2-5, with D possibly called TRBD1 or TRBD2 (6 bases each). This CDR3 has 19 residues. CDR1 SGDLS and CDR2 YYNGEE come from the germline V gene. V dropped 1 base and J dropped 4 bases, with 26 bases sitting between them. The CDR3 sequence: CASSVRSGLGGRKSETQYF. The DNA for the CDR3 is TGTGCCAGCAGCGTAAGATCGGGGCTAGGGGGGCGAAAGTCAGAGACCCAGTACTTC.